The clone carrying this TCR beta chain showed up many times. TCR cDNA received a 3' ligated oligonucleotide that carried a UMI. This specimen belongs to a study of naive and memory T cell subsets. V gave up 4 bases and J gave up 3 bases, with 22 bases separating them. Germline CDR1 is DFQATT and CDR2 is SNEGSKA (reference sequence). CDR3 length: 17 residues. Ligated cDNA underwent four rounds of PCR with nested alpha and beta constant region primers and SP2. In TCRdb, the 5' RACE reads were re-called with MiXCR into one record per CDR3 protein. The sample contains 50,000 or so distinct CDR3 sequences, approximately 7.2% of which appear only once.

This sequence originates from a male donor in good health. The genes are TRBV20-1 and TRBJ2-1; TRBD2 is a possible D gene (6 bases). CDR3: CSAIGNMAGSFYNEQFF. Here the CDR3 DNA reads TGCAGTGCTATCGGGAACATGGCGGGATCCTTCTACAATGAGCAGTTCTTC.